Below, 22 T cell receptor beta chains from the same sample are listed, as sequenced in a study of OX40 agonist ivuxolimab in advanced cancers. Profiled with immunoSEQ multiplex PCR; TCRdb holds only in-frame clones, not every one. Found here are 70,000 to 75,000 clones, around 80% of them singletons; the top ten hold 1.1%. The sequences come from CD4+ or CD8+ T cells sorted from blood, collected in a trial of the OX40 agonist ivuxolimab. These TCRs come from an adult with an advanced solid tumor such as melanoma, head and neck, liver or kidney cancer.

The rearrangement uses TRBV5-1 and TRBJ1-5; 7 bases match TRBD1. This CDR3 is 14 amino acids long. The V and J ends lost 4 bases and 2 bases, in that order; junction bases with no gene match: 3. In germline, CDR1 is SGHRS, CDR2 YFSETQ. DNA for the CDR3: TGCGCCAGCAGCCCCGGACAGGGCAATCAGCCCCAGCATTTT. It codes for CASSPGQGNQPQHF. Full variable domain (remainder filled in from reference TRBV5-1 and TRBJ1-5): KAGVTQTPRYLIKTRGQQVTLSCSPISGHRSVSWYQQTPGQGLQFLFEYFSETQRNKGNFPGRFSGRQFSNSRSEMNVSTLELGDSALYLCASSPGQGNQPQHFGDGTRLSIL.

This clone has a single count. V is TRBV11-1 and J is TRBJ1-1; D is uncertain. The CDR3 spans 15 residues. CDR1 and CDR2 from the germline V gene are SGHAT and FQDESV (reference sequence). V lost 5 bases, J lost 0 bases, and 13 bases lay in between. The CDR3 nucleotides read TGTGCCAGCAGCCTCCCGGAAAGGGTGAACACTGAAGCTTTCTTT. Amino acid sequence: CASSLPERVNTEAFF.

This clone was seen once. V gene TRBV27 combines with J gene TRBJ1-1; D perhaps matches TRBD1 (5 bases). The germline gives CDR1 MNHEY, CDR2 SMNVEV (reference sequence). CDR3 size: 16 residues. Trimming left V 3 bases short and J 4 bases short, with 18 bases between. This CDR3 reads CASSFFNVGGGTEAFF. The CDR3 nucleotides read TGTGCCAGCAGTTTCTTCAACGTAGGCGGGGGCACTGAAGCTTTCTTT.

CDR3 sequence reads: CASSIEGQPSTFNYGYTF. The CDR3 nucleotides are TGTGCCAGTAGTATAGAAGGACAGCCTTCGACTTTTAACTATGGCTACACCTTC. This chain joins TRBV19 and TRBJ1-2; the D gene is possibly TRBD1 (6 bases). This CDR3 spans 18 amino acids. V lost 0 bases to trimming and J lost 1 base, with 18 bases between them. From germline, CDR1 is LNHDA and CDR2 SQIVND (reference sequence).

The chain is built from TRBV18 and TRBJ1-2; possible D gene TRBD1, 5 bases. The CDR3 contains 13 residues. Trimming shortened V by 6 bases and J by 5 bases, and 13 bases separated the two germline ends. Germline loops: CDR1 KGHSH, CDR2 LQKENI. The CDR3 region has the DNA TGTGCCAGCTCTCCCGGGACGGATTATGGCTACACCTTC. It encodes CASSPGTDYGYTF. Full variable domain (missing parts from reference TRBV18 and TRBJ1-2): NAGVMQNPRHLVRRRGQEARLRCSPMKGHSHVYWYRQLPEEGLKFMVYLQKENIIDESGMPKERFSAEFPKEGPSILRIQQVVRGDSAAYFCASSPGTDYGYTFGSGTRLTVV.

V gene TRBV4-1 combines with J gene TRBJ2-7, with D perhaps matching TRBD1 or TRBD2 (6 bases each). The germline V gene encodes CDR1 MGHRA and CDR2 YSYEKL. The CDR3 runs to 17 residues. The ends were cut back, 0 bases at V and 5 bases at J, with 20 bases in the middle. The CDR3 bases are TGCGCCAGCAGCCAAGATCAGGTTCGAGGGGGACTGGACGAGCAGTACTTC. Its translation: CASSQDQVRGGLDEQYF.

This chain's CDR3 is CASRTVGGTDTQYF. CDR3 coding DNA: TGTGCCAGCAGGACGGTTGGGGGCACAGATACGCAGTATTTT. The chain recombines TRBV6-1 with TRBJ2-3; the D is unclear. CDR3 size: 14 residues. Per the germline V gene, CDR1 is MNHNS and CDR2 is SASEGT. V lost 6 bases and J lost 1, with 11 bases in between.

The chain uses TRBV4-1 and TRBJ1-6; TRBD1 might be the D (5 bases). Trimming left V 4 bases short and J 7 bases short, with 20 bases between. The CDR3 has 17 residues. Germline V gives CDR1 MGHRA, CDR2 YSYEKL. The CDR3 spells CASSPGRGDDGNSPLHF. The CDR3, as DNA: TGCGCCAGCAGCCCTGGACGAGGGGATGACGGGAATTCACCCCTCCACTTT.

The CDR3 DNA is TGTGCCAGCAGCTTAATGCGGGGGGAAGAGACCCAGTACTTC. Amino acids: CASSLMRGEETQYF. The gene calls are TRBV7-2 and TRBJ2-5; 8 positions agree with TRBD2. Trimming took 2 bases from V and 3 from J; bases not matched to a gene: 2. CDR1 is SGHTA, CDR2 FQGNSA, per germline. The CDR3 has 14 residues.

V and J are TRBV21-1 and TRBJ1-2; TRBD1 was called by the table and not checked on the DNA. TRBV21-1 is a pseudogene segment. The CDR3 length is 17 residues. The CDR3 nucleotides read TGTGCCAGCAGCTCCGCGCAGGGGGCTCTAGCTAACTATGGCTACACCTTC. As protein: CASSSAQGALANYGYTF.

The chain combines TRBV5-8 with TRBJ1-5; unclear D gene. Trimming pared 8 bases from V and 1 base from J, leaving 16 bases between. Per germline, CDR1 SGHTS and CDR2 YDEGEE. This CDR3 comprises 15 residues. CDR3 protein: CASRPVGYSNQPQHF. The DNA for the CDR3 is TGTGCCAGTCGACCAGTTGGGTACAGCAATCAGCCCCAGCATTTT.

This chain connects TRBV7-9 to TRBJ1-2; 7 bases line up with TRBD1. The V segment lost 1 base and the J segment 6 bases; nucleotides outside the gene matches: 5. Per the germline V gene, CDR1 is SEHNR and CDR2 is FQNEAQ (reference sequence). This CDR3 contains 14 residues. This CDR3 is CASSLGQGDNGYTF. The CDR3 region has the DNA TGTGCCAGCAGCTTAGGGCAGGGGGATAATGGCTACACCTTC.

The chain couples TRBV7-2 to TRBJ2-2, with D possibly matching TRBD2 (5 bases). Germline CDR1 reads SGHTA; CDR2 reads FQGNSA. The CDR3 has 14 amino acids. The V and J ends lost 1 base and 5 bases respectively, with 8 bases between them. The CDR3 DNA reads TGTGCCAGCAGCTTAGTATGGAGGACCGGGGAGCTGTTTTTT. Its translation is CASSLVWRTGELFF.

V usage is TRBV7-6 and J usage is TRBJ2-1; TRBD2 is a possible D gene (7 bases). Trimming pared 3 bases from V and 6 bases from J, leaving 21 bases between. There are 17 residues in the CDR3. Germline assignment: CDR1 SGHVS and CDR2 FNYEAQ. DNA of the CDR3: TGTGCCAGCAGCTTCAGTTTCAGGGGTGGGAGGGTCAATGAGCAGTTCTTC. This translates into CASSFSFRGGRVNEQFF.

V is TRBV19 and J is TRBJ2-5; D is unresolved. Trimming left V 5 bases short and J 4 bases short, with 5 bases between. Germline CDR1 reads LNHDA; CDR2 reads SQIVND (reference sequence). This CDR3 region has 11 residues. The DNA of the CDR3 is TGTGCCAGTAGTGCGAGAGAGACCCAGTACTTC. It specifies CASSARETQYF.

The chain joins TRBV9 to TRBJ1-6, with D hard to call. Germline lookup yields CDR1 SGDLS and CDR2 YYNGEE. Trimming pared 3 bases from V and 9 bases from J, leaving 19 bases between. The CDR3 runs 16 residues. The CDR3 nucleotides read TGTGCCAGCAGCGCTTCGAATCCCCAAGAGGGTTCACCCCTCCACTTT. It is translated as CASSASNPQEGSPLHF.

V usage is TRBV7-3 and J usage is TRBJ2-7; a possible D gene is TRBD2 (6 bases). The CDR3 runs 13 residues. V was pared by 3 bases and J by 6 bases, with 12 bases between. CDR1 and CDR2 (germline): SGHTA, FQGTGA. The CDR3 nucleotides read TGTGCCAGCAGCTTGGAGGGGAGAGGCGAGCAGTACTTC. Translation: CASSLEGRGEQYF.

The V gene is TRBV6-1, the J gene TRBJ1-2; D call uncertain. The V and J ends lost 2 bases and 7 bases respectively, with 8 bases between them. Germline V CDR1 and CDR2: MNHNS, SASEGT. The CDR3 consists of 12 residues. The DNA of the CDR3 is TGTGCCAGCAGTGAATGGGTGTCTGGCTACACCTTC. It specifies CASSEWVSGYTF.

V is TRBV7-2 and J is TRBJ2-3; 12 bases are a match to TRBD2. The CDR3 is 18 amino acids. Trimming at V came to 3 bases and at J to 0 bases, leaving 7 bases not matched to a gene. Per the germline V gene, CDR1 is SGHTA and CDR2 is FQGNSA. CDR3 coding DNA: TGTGCCAGCAGCTTGTGGACTAGCGGGGCGACTAGCACAGATACGCAGTATTTT. It is translated as CASSLWTSGATSTDTQYF. Supplemented by reference TRBV7-2 and TRBJ2-3, the full variable domain reads GAGVSQSPSNKVTEKGKDVELRCDPISGHTALYWYRQSLGQGLEFLIYFQGNSAPDKSGLPSDRFSAERTGGSVSTLTIQRTQQEDSAVYLCASSLWTSGATSTDTQYFGPGTRLTVL.

The V call is TRBV20-1, the J call TRBJ1-1, with D perhaps TRBD1 (6 bases). The V gene's germline CDR1 is DFQATT and CDR2 SNEGSKA (reference sequence). The CDR3 covers 8 residues. V was cut by 6 bases and J by 11 bases, with 7 bases left in between. The CDR3: CSAQGAFF. The CDR3 DNA reads TGCAGTGCCCAGGGGGCTTTCTTT.

This chain joins TRBV29-1 and TRBJ1-4, with TRBD1 matching over 7 bases. Germline CDR1 reads SQVTM; CDR2 reads ANQGSEA. After removal of 7 bases from V and 8 bases from J, the junction contained 10 bases not matched to a gene. This CDR3 has 13 amino acids. As DNA, the CDR3 is TGCAGCGCCTCCGGGACAGTAGAAGAAAAACTGTTTTTT. Translating gives CSASGTVEEKLFF.

This clone has only a few counts. Other DNA sequences in the same sample also yield this CDR3. The CDR3 nucleotides are TGTGCCAGCAGCTTAGCGCGGGATTACGAGCAGTACTTC. Amino acid sequence: CASSLARDYEQYF. V gene TRBV7-2 combines with J gene TRBJ2-7; weak D call: TRBD2 (6 bases). The CDR3 is made up of 13 amino acids. The germline V gene encodes CDR1 SGHTA and CDR2 FQGNSA. With 0 bases removed from V and 4 bases from J, the gap between germline ends came to 7 bases.